The clone carrying this TCR beta chain was seen more than once but under ten times. The data were obtained in a study of response to subunit inactivated influenza vaccine. Germline assignment: CDR1 LGHNA and CDR2 YNFKEQ. V shed 4 bases, J shed 2 bases, and the junction held 8 bases outside the gene matches. The CDR3 length is 16 residues. TCRdb re-called the RT-PCR reads through MiXCR, storing one row per CDR3 protein. The sample lists around 850,000 distinct CDR3 sequences, approximately 17% occurring once. The chain joins TRBV4-2 to TRBJ2-5; the match to TRBD2 covers 9 bases. The material sequenced was PBMCs from blood, taken 5 to 6 days after vaccination. The TCR comes from a man between 45 and 60 years old who received an inactivated influenza vaccine. The chain's CDR3 is CASSRRLAVSQETQYF. CDR3 coding DNA: TGTGCCAGCAGCCGGAGACTAGCGGTGTCACAAGAGACCCAGTACTTC.